This is a list of T cell receptor beta chains from one sample in a study of breast tumors, draining lymph nodes, adjacent tissues. TCRdb recomputed calls from the multiplex PCR reads with MiXCR, one row per CDR3 protein. The data contain some 230,000 distinct CDR3 sequences, less than 45% of them singletons. Sample: axillary lymph node tissue. The receptor set was obtained from a female donor with breast cancer. Some clones in this sample may be carry-over from other donors' samples. CDR3s include the opening cysteine and the closing phenylalanine or tryptophan. The D gene is left open where the match is weak. Part of the rows lack a size; the others show once, few, many or a class for expanded clones.

TRBJ1-3 few TRBV6-1 . TGTGCCAGCAGTGAAGTGCAGTACTCTGGAAACACCATATATTTT CASSEVQYSGNTIYF
TRBJ2-7 . TRBV20-1 TRBD2 TGCAGTGCTAGCCTTAGCGGGGGCTACGAGCAGTACTTC CSASLSGGYEQYF
TRBJ2-6 many TRBV18 . TGTGCCAGCTCACCATCCCAGAGTTACTCTGGGGCCAACGTCCTGACTTTC CASSPSQSYSGANVLTF
TRBJ2-1 many TRBV11-2 . TGTGCCAGCAGCTTAGTTCGGGGGGCGGGTAATGAGCAGTTCTTC CASSLVRGAGNEQFF
TRBJ2-1 many TRBV19 . TGTGCCAGTAGTATAGGGACTCACAATGAGCAGTTCTTC CASSIGTHNEQFF
TRBJ1-5 many TRBV19 . TGTGCCAGTAGTATAGAAGGGCCCCAGCATTTT CASSIEGPQHF
TRBJ2-3 once TRBV7-9 . TGTGCCAGCAGCCAAGGGGTGGATCAGGTCGCCACATCCTCTAGCGCAGGTACGCAGTATTTT CASSQGVDQVATSSSAGTQYF
TRBJ1-3 many TRBV20-1 . TGCAGTGCTCGGGGGGGTGGAAACACCATATATTTT CSARGGGNTIYF
TRBJ1-6 . TRBV20-1 . TGCAGTGCTAGAGTAGGAGGGGGTGGGGTTAATTCACCCCTCCACTTT CSARVGGGGVNSPLHF
TRBJ2-1 few TRBV27 TRBD2 TGTGCCAGCAGAGCGGGAGGGCCGGTCAATGAGCAGTTCTTC CASRAGGPVNEQFF
TRBJ1-1 few TRBV2 . TGTGCCAGCAGGCGCGGTACTGAAGCTTTCTTT CASRRGTEAFF
TRBJ2-7 . TRBV18 . TGTGCCAGCTCACCAACACGAGGCAACTACGAGCAGTACTTC CASSPTRGNYEQYF
TRBJ2-1 many TRBV12-3/TRBV12-4 . TGTGCCAGCAGTTTGGACGTTAGTAGGGAGCAGTTCTTC CASSLDVSREQFF
TRBJ2-3 many TRBV20-1 TRBD2 TGCAGTGCCTCAACGGGGGGGAACACAGATACGCAGTATTTT CSASTGGNTDTQYF
TRBJ2-2 . TRBV20-1 . TGCAGTGCTGGATCGATCGGGACAAGGAACACCGGGGAGCTGTTTTTT CSAGSIGTRNTGELFF
TRBJ1-2 few TRBV27 . TGTGCCAGCAGTCCCCGTAGGGAATCGTATGGCTACACCTTC CASSPRRESYGYTF
TRBJ2-1 many TRBV10-3 TRBD1 TGTGCCATCAGGTCGGACAGGGATAAAAATGAGCAGTTCTTC CAIRSDRDKNEQFF